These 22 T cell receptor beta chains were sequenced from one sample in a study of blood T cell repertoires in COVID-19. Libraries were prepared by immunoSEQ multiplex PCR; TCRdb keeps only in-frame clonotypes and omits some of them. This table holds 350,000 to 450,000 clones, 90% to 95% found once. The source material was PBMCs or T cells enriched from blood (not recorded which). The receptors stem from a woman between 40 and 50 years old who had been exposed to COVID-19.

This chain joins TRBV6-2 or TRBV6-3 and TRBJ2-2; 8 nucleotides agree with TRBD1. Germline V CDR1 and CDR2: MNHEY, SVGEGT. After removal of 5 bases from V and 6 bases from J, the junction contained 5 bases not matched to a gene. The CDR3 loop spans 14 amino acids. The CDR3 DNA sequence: TGTGCCAGCAGTCAATACAGGGGGGCCGGGGAGCTGTTTTTT. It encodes CASSQYRGAGELFF.

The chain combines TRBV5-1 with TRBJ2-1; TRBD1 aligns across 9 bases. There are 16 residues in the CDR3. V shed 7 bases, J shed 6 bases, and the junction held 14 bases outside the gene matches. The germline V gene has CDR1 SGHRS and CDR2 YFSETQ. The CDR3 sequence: CASGDRDLRGTNEQFF. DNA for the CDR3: TGCGCCAGCGGGGACAGGGATCTCAGGGGCACCAATGAGCAGTTCTTC.

CDR3 residues: CASSLNQGTVETQYF. The CDR3 nucleotides are TGTGCCAGCAGCTTGAATCAGGGGACAGTAGAGACCCAGTACTTC. The chain is built from TRBV5-5 and TRBJ2-5; 7 bases align to TRBD1. Losses at the gene ends were 1 base for V and 4 bases for J; bases not matched to a gene: 7. The CDR3 runs 15 residues. Germline assignment: CDR1 SGHKS and CDR2 YYEKEE (reference sequence).

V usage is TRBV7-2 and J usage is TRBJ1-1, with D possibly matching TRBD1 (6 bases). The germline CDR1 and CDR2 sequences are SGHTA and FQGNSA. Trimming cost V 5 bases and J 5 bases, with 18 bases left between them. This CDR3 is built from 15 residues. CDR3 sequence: CASSLRQVLGTEAFF. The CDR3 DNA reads TGTGCCAGCAGCCTAAGACAGGTCCTGGGGACTGAAGCTTTCTTT. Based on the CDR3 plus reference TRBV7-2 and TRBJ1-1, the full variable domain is GAGVSQSPSNKVTEKGKDVELRCDPISGHTALYWYRQSLGQGLEFLIYFQGNSAPDKSGLPSDRFSAERTGGSVSTLTIQRTQQEDSAVYLCASSLRQVLGTEAFFGQGTRLTVV.

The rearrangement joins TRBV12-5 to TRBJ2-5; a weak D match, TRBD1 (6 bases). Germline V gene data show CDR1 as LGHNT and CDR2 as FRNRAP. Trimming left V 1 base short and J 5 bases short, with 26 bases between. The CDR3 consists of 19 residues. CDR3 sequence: CASGLGRGGGAIGRETQYF. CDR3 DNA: TGTGCTAGTGGTTTGGGTCGTGGGGGCGGCGCGATTGGACGTGAGACCCAGTACTTC.

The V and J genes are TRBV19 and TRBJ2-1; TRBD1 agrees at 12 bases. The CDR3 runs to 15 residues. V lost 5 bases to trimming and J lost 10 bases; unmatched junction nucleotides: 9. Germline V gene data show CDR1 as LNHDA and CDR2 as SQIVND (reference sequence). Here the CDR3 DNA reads TGTGCCAGTAGTGCCCGGCCCGGGACAGGGGGCGAGCAGTTCTTC. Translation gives CASSARPGTGGEQFF.

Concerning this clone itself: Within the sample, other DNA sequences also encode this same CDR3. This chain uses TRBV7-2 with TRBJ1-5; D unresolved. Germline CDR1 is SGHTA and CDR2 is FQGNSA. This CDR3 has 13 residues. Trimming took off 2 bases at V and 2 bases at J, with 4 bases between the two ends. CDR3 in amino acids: CASSLQGNQPQHF. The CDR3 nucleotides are TGTGCCAGCAGCTTACAGGGCAATCAGCCCCAGCATTTT.

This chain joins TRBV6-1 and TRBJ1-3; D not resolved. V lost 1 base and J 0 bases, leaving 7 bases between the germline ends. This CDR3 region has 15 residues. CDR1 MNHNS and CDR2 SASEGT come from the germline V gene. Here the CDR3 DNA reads TGTGCCAGCAGTGAAGTAATCTTCTCTGGAAACACCATATATTTT. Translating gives CASSEVIFSGNTIYF.

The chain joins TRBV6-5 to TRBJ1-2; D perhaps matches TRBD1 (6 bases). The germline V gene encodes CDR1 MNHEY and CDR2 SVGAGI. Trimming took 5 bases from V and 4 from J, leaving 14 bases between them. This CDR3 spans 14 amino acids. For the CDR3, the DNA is TGTGCCAGCAGTAACAGGGTGGCTATCTATGGCTACACCTTC. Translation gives CASSNRVAIYGYTF.

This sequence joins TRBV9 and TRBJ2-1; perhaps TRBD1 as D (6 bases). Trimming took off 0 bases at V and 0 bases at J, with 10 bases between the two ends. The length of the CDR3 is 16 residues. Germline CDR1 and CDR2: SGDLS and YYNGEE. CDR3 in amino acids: CASSVGGPSSYNEQFF. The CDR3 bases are TGTGCCAGCAGCGTAGGGGGGCCGAGCTCCTACAATGAGCAGTTCTTC.

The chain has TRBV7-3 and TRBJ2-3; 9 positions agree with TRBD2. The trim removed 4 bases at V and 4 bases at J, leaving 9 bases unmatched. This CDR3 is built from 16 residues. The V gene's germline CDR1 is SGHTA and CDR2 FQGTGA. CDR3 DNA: TGTGCCAGCAGCTCTATAGCGGGAGCATCTGCAGATACGCAGTATTTT. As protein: CASSSIAGASADTQYF.

CDR3 in DNA: TGTGCCAGTACCTCGGACAGGCACCTCTCTGGAAACACCATATATTTT. Protein sequence: CASTSDRHLSGNTIYF. The chain uses TRBV19 and TRBJ1-3; 7 nucleotides match TRBD1. This CDR3 has 16 residues. V lost 7 bases to trimming and J lost 0 bases; unmatched junction nucleotides: 9. Germline assignment: CDR1 LNHDA and CDR2 SQIVND (reference sequence).

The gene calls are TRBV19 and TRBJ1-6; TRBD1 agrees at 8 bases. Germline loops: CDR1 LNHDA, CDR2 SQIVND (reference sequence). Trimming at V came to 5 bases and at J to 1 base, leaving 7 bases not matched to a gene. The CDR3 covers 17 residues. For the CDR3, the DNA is TGTGCCAGTAGTTCCGGACAGGGAGGTTCCTATAATTCACCCCTCCACTTT. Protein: CASSSGQGGSYNSPLHF.

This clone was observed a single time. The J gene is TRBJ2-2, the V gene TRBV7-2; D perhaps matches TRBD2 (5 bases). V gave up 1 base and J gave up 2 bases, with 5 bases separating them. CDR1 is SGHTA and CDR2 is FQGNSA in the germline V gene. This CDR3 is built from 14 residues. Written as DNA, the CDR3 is TGTGCCAGCAGCTTAGGGACTAACACCGGGGAGCTGTTTTTT. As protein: CASSLGTNTGELFF.

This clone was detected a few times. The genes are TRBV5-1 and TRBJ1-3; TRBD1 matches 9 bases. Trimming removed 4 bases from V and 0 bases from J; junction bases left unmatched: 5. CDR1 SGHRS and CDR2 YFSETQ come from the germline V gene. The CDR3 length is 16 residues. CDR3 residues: CASSRTGDDSGNTIYF. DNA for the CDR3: TGCGCCAGCAGCCGGACAGGGGATGACTCTGGAAACACCATATATTTT.

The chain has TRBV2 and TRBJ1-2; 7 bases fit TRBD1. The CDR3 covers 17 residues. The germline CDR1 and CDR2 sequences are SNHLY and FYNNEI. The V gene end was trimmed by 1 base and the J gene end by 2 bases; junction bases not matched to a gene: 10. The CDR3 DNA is TGTGCCAGCAGTGAAGGTTTACGGAGGGGGCGCAACTATGGCTACACCTTC. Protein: CASSEGLRRGRNYGYTF.

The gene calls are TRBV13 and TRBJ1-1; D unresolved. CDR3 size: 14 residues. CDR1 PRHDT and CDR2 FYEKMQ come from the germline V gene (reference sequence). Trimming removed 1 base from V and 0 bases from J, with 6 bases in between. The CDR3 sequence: CASSLVTVNTEAFF. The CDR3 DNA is TGTGCCAGCAGCTTAGTAACGGTGAACACTGAAGCTTTCTTT.

The CDR3 DNA reads TGTGCCAGCTCACGGCTCCTCGCCAAGAATGAAAAACTGTTTTTT. Translating it yields CASSRLLAKNEKLFF. The V and J genes are TRBV18 and TRBJ1-4; D not certain. Trimming left V 4 bases short and J 5 bases short, with 14 bases between. Per germline, CDR1 KGHSH and CDR2 LQKENI. CDR3 size: 15 residues.

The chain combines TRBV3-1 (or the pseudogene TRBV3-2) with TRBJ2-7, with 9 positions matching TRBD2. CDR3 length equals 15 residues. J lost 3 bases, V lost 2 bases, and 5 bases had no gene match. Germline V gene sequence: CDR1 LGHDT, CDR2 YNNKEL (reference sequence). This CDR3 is CASSQRLAGNYEQYF. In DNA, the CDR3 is TGTGCCAGCAGCCAACGCCTAGCGGGGAACTACGAGCAGTACTTC.

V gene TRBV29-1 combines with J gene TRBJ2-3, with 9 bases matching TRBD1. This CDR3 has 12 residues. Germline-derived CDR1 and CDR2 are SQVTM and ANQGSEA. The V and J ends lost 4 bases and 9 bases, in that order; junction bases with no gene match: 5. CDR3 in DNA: TGCAGCGTTGTACGGACAGGGGACACGCAGTATTTT. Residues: CSVVRTGDTQYF.

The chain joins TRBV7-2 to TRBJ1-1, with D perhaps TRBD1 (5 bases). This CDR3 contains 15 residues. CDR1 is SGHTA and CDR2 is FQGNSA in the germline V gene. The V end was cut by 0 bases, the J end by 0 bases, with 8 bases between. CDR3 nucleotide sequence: TGTGCCAGCAGCTTAGCGCAGGGTTTGAACACTGAAGCTTTCTTT. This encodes CASSLAQGLNTEAFF.

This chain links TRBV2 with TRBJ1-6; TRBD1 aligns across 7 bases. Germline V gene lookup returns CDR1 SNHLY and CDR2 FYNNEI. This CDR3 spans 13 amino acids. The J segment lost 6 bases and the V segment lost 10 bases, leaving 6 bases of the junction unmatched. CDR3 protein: CANRGGGNSPLHF. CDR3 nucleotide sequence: TGTGCCAACAGGGGCGGGGGTAATTCACCCCTCCACTTT.